One T cell receptor (beta chain) is described in this entry. The antigen remains undetermined. Profiled with immunoSEQ multiplex PCR; TCRdb holds only in-frame clones, not every one. The table lists roughly 9,400 clones, 97% to 99% of them singletons. These data originate in a study of monozygotic twins with cystic fibrosis. Study details: Libraries were built from 3 to 3.5 micrograms of fragmented DNA using approximately 16 PCR cycles.

Trimming removed 9 bases at V and 4 bases at J, with 10 bases between. This CDR3 spans 12 amino acids. Germline loops: CDR1 MNHEY, CDR2 SVGAGI. Study-wide points: J usage was most co-twin-similar in 8 of 16 pairs, V in 13. Monozygotic CF twin pairs shared significantly more nucleotide-identical clonotypes than unrelated CF individuals did. Clonality was generally low (median around 0.01), higher in the most severe patients.

The source is a girl aged 2-10 years with cystic fibrosis. The chain has TRBV6-5 and TRBJ2-1; no definite D call. The specimen was blood. The CDR3 loop is CASNSEYNEQFF. Here the CDR3 DNA reads TGTGCCAGTAATAGTGAATACAATGAGCAGTTCTTC.